Listed below are T cell receptor beta chains from one sample, sequenced in a study of OX40 agonist ivuxolimab in advanced cancers. Clones were read by immunoSEQ multiplex PCR, and TCRdb kept only the in-frame ones, dropping some. The repertoire holds about 83,000 clones, with roughly four fifths as singletons. This material consisted of CD4+ or CD8+ T cells sorted from blood, taken in a trial of the OX40 agonist ivuxolimab. The receptor set was obtained from an adult with an advanced solid tumor such as melanoma, head and neck, liver or kidney cancer. CDR3s include the opening cysteine and the closing phenylalanine or tryptophan. Fields, in order: J gene, clone size, D gene, V gene, CDR3 protein, CDR3 DNA. A D gene is named only where the DNA matches it firmly. A clone size is listed for some rows: how often the clone was seen (once, few, many), or a class if it is expanded.

>TRBJ1-5|NA|TRBD1|TRBV2
CASSALSTGLGQPQHF
TGTGCCAGCAGTGCTTTATCGACAGGGCTGGGGCAGCCCCAGCATTTT
>TRBJ2-5|NA|NA|TRBV29-1
CSLISQGQETQYF
TGCAGCCTAATATCCCAGGGGCAAGAGACCCAGTACTTC
>TRBJ2-2|NA|TRBD1|TRBV5-1
CASSLGGTAASFF
TGCGCCAGCAGCTTGGGAGGGACAGCTGCCTCGTTTTTT
>TRBJ2-3|few|NA|TRBV7-3
CASSLDGVSDTQYF
TGTGCCAGCAGCTTGGATGGGGTTTCAGATACGCAGTATTTT
>TRBJ2-5|NA|NA|TRBV29-1
CSVETRARGETQYF
TGCAGCGTTGAGACCCGGGCTCGGGGAGAGACCCAGTACTTC
>TRBJ2-7|NA|NA|TRBV7-8
CASSSGLALSYEQYF
TGTGCCAGCAGTTCGGGCCTAGCTTTGTCCTACGAGCAGTACTTC
>TRBJ2-7|once|NA|TRBV13
CASSRINRLGNYEQYF
TGTGCCAGCAGCCGTATCAACAGACTGGGCAACTACGAGCAGTACTTC
>TRBJ1-5|once|NA|TRBV6-6
CASSFGEPQHF
TGTGCCAGCAGTTTTGGGGAGCCCCAGCATTTT
>TRBJ2-1|NA|NA|TRBV11-3
CASSLRENEQFF
TGTGCCAGCAGCTTACGGGAAAATGAGCAGTTCTTC
>TRBJ1-1|NA|NA|TRBV6-1
CASSEARGFLGWTEAFF
TGTGCCAGCAGTGAAGCGCGGGGGTTTTTAGGATGGACTGAAGCTTTCTTT
>TRBJ1-4|NA|NA|TRBV4-1
CASSQGGTSNEKLFF
TGCGCCAGCAGCCAAGGCGGGACCTCCAATGAAAAACTGTTTTTT
>TRBJ1-5|NA|NA|TRBV12-5
CASGDTRTQYQPQHF
TGTGCTAGCGGTGACACGCGGACACAGTATCAGCCCCAGCATTTT
>TRBJ1-4|NA|TRBD1|TRBV19
CASSRQGGHEKLFF
TGTGCCAGTAGTAGACAGGGGGGACATGAAAAACTGTTTTTT
>TRBJ1-2|few|NA|TRBV5-6
CASSFLEGGVYGYTF
TGTGCCAGCAGCTTCCTGGAGGGCGGCGTCTATGGCTACACCTTC
>TRBJ1-2|NA|TRBD1|TRBV23-1
CASSHRGRAGQDGYTF
TGCGCCAGCAGTCACAGGGGGCGGGCAGGGCAGGATGGCTACACCTTC
>TRBJ1-2|NA|NA|TRBV5-4
CASSIDGHYGYTF
TGTGCCAGCAGTATAGACGGACACTATGGCTACACCTTC
>TRBJ2-5|NA|NA|TRBV7-9
CASSSVARDLKETQYF
TGTGCCAGCAGCTCTGTCGCCCGGGACTTAAAAGAGACCCAGTACTTC
>TRBJ2-7|NA|NA|TRBV10-3
CAISEAFSEQYF
TGTGCCATCAGTGAAGCGTTTTCCGAGCAGTACTTC
>TRBJ2-6|once|TRBD2|TRBV28
CASSFSAGGRANVLTF
TGTGCCAGCAGTTTCTCAGCGGGGGGACGCGCCAACGTCCTGACTTTC
>TRBJ1-2|once|NA|TRBV5-4
CASSLGTDNYGYTF
TGTGCCAGCAGCCTCGGGACCGACAACTATGGCTACACCTTC
>TRBJ1-5|NA|NA|TRBV28
CASSTGDQPQHF
TGTGCCAGCAGCACGGGGGATCAGCCCCAGCATTTT
>TRBJ2-1|NA|NA|TRBV6-1
CASIVALARNEQFF
TGTGCCAGCATAGTGGCTCTAGCCCGGAATGAGCAGTTCTTC
>TRBJ2-3|NA|TRBD1|TRBV7-3
CASSGQASTDTQYF
TGTGCCAGCTCGGGACAGGCCAGCACAGATACGCAGTATTTT
>TRBJ2-7|NA|NA|TRBV18
CASSTDSFYEQYF
TGTGCCAGCTCAACGGACAGCTTCTACGAGCAGTACTTC
>TRBJ1-6|NA|NA|TRBV6-1
CASSERGFPLSPLHF
TGTGCCAGCAGTGAAAGGGGGTTCCCCCTTTCACCCCTCCACTTT
>TRBJ2-3|NA|NA|TRBV9
CASSVGPPLYTDTQYF
TGTGCCAGCAGCGTAGGCCCGCCGTTATACACAGATACGCAGTATTTT
>TRBJ2-1|NA|TRBD1|TRBV5-4
CASSHRQGPDNEQFF
TGTGCCAGCAGCCACCGACAGGGGCCCGACAATGAGCAGTTCTTC
>TRBJ2-2|NA|NA|TRBV5-6
CASSLGTVTGELFF
TGTGCCAGCAGCTTGGGGACAGTCACCGGGGAGCTGTTTTTT
>TRBJ2-1|NA|TRBD2|TRBV6-1
CASRNSGGANEQFF
TGTGCCAGCAGGAATAGCGGGGGGGCAAATGAGCAGTTCTTC
>TRBJ1-5|NA|NA|TRBV7-2
CASSLRGVGQPQHF
TGTGCCAGCAGCTTAAGGGGAGTGGGCCAGCCCCAGCATTTT